One and the same sample provided the 28 T cell receptor beta chains below, sequenced in a study of identifying expanded T cells in peripheral blood. Generated by immunoSEQ multiplex PCR, the TCRdb table keeps only in-frame clones and is missing some. Among about 100,000 clones listed, around 85% were seen once. Sequenced input: blood. Source of these receptors: a person between 18 and 75 years old in good health.

The V call is TRBV5-6, the J call TRBJ1-2; 8 bases are a match to TRBD1. Germline lookup yields CDR1 SGHDT and CDR2 YYEEEE. After removal of 0 bases from V and 13 bases from J, the junction contained 8 bases not matched to a gene. The CDR3 runs to 13 residues. CDR3 sequence (DNA): TGTGCCAGCAGCTTGGTTAAAGACAGGGGACCCACCTTC. It is translated as CASSLVKDRGPTF.

A single count supports this clone. The chain combines TRBV11-2 with TRBJ2-3; 9 positions agree with TRBD2. Germline trimming cut 1 base from V and 5 bases from J; bases unmatched to any gene: 4. The CDR3 totals 15 residues. Germline V gives CDR1 SGHAT, CDR2 FQNNGV. CDR3 DNA: TGTGCCAGCAGCTTAGGCGGGGGGGCCGGAGATACGCAGTATTTT. Translated, it gives CASSLGGGAGDTQYF.

This clone was counted a few times. The rearrangement links TRBV30 to TRBJ1-5; D may be TRBD1 (5 bases). Trimming cost V 2 bases and J 4 bases, with 12 bases left between them. The germline V gene encodes CDR1 GTSNPN and CDR2 SVGIG (reference sequence). CDR3 length: 14 residues. CDR3 in amino acids: CAWSTGTGNQPQHF. The CDR3 DNA sequence: TGTGCCTGGAGTACCGGGACGGGAAATCAGCCCCAGCATTTT.

This clone was seen once. The V and J genes are TRBV6-1 and TRBJ2-1; the match to TRBD1 covers 12 bases. In germline, CDR1 is MNHNS, CDR2 SASEGT. There are 15 residues in the CDR3. Trimming took 6 bases from V and 7 from J; bases not matched to a gene: 7. CDR3 sequence reads: CASRPGQGADNEQFF. Here the CDR3 DNA reads TGTGCCAGCAGGCCGGGACAGGGGGCTGATAATGAGCAGTTCTTC.

This chain joins TRBV25-1 and TRBJ1-2; D ambiguous. The V gene lost 8 bases and the J gene lost 0 bases, with 13 bases spanning the gap. Germline CDR1 is MGHDK and CDR2 is SYGVNS. The CDR3 has 14 residues. The CDR3 loop reads CASGMGTPNYGYTF. The CDR3 nucleotides are TGTGCCAGCGGGATGGGCACTCCTAACTATGGCTACACCTTC.

The J gene is TRBJ1-1, the V gene TRBV7-3, with D tentatively TRBD1 (6 bases). The CDR3 extends over 15 amino acids. Trimming shortened V by 1 base and J by 5 bases, and 14 bases separated the two germline ends. CDR1 SGHTA and CDR2 FQGTGA come from the germline V gene. The CDR3 sequence is CASSLSQGMGTEAFF. In nucleotides, the CDR3 is TGTGCCAGCAGCTTAAGCCAGGGGATGGGTACTGAAGCTTTCTTT.

This clone was recorded only once. V is TRBV13 and J is TRBJ1-2; TRBD1 is a possible D gene (5 bases). This CDR3 has 15 amino acids. V lost 1 base, J lost 3 bases, and 12 bases lay in between. Germline assignment: CDR1 PRHDT and CDR2 FYEKMQ (reference sequence). CDR3 nucleotide sequence: TGTGCCAGCAGCTTAGCTGGGACCGCATACTATGGCTACACCTTC. Protein product: CASSLAGTAYYGYTF.

The J gene is TRBJ1-1, the V gene TRBV2; D perhaps matches TRBD1 (5 bases). The CDR3 covers 14 residues. Germline V gene data show CDR1 as SNHLY and CDR2 as FYNNEI. Trimming cost V 6 bases and J 11 bases, with 22 bases left between them. CDR3 DNA sequence: TGTGCCAGCAGCTTACAGGTTTCTGTAAGACAGGCTTTCTTT. Protein sequence: CASSLQVSVRQAFF.

The V and J genes are TRBV4-3 and TRBJ2-3; TRBD2 matches at 7 bases. CDR1 is LGHNA, CDR2 YSLEER, per germline. After removal of 1 base from V and 4 bases from J, the junction contained 2 bases not matched to a gene. CDR3 size: 14 residues. In nucleotides, the CDR3 is TGCGCCAGCAGCCAAGGCGGGGGAGCAGATACGCAGTATTTT. Its protein product is CASSQGGGADTQYF.

CDR3 nucleotides: TGTGCCAGCAGCCGAACAGGGTTCGCAGATACGCAGTATTTT. Encoded protein: CASSRTGFADTQYF. This rearrangement joins TRBV11-2 to TRBJ2-3, with D possibly matching TRBD1 (6 bases). Germline V gene lookup returns CDR1 SGHAT and CDR2 FQNNGV. Trimming took off 5 bases at V and 4 bases at J, with 13 bases between the two ends. The CDR3 covers 14 residues.

The chain employs TRBV5-1 and TRBJ1-1; 9 nucleotides agree with TRBD1. Germline CDR1 reads SGHRS; CDR2 reads YFSETQ. V dropped 0 bases and J dropped 12; count of bases not matched to a gene: 12. The CDR3 loop spans 15 amino acids. The CDR3 reads CASSLGPGQGTVTFF. CDR3 DNA sequence: TGCGCCAGCAGCTTGGGCCCCGGACAGGGGACGGTAACTTTCTTT.

V is TRBV10-3 and J is TRBJ1-2; D perhaps matches TRBD1 (6 bases). The CDR3 is 18 amino acids. CDR1 is ENHRY and CDR2 is SYGVKD in the germline V gene. The ends were cut back, 0 bases at V and 4 bases at J, with 21 bases in the middle. The CDR3 nucleotides read TGTGCCATCAGTGAGTCCCTACAGGGAGCTACGGCTGGCTATGGCTACACCTTC. Protein product: CAISESLQGATAGYGYTF.

A remark on this clone: At one of its ends the junction is not consistent with the germline gene, which may arise from a read error. J is TRBJ2-5 and V is TRBV7-2; D unclear. The CDR3 totals 16 residues. Per the germline V gene, CDR1 is SGHTA and CDR2 is FQGNSA. The CDR3 loop is CASTLRSTAQKETQYF. The CDR3, as DNA: TGTGCCAGCACCTTAAGATCAACGGCACAGAAAGAGACCCAGTACTTC.

The V and J genes are TRBV14 and TRBJ1-1; D is undetermined. Germline CDR1 and CDR2: SGHDN and FVKESK. Trimming took 4 bases from V and 5 from J, leaving 17 bases between them. This CDR3 comprises 15 residues. CDR3 loop: CASSLISSAKTEAFF. DNA for the CDR3: TGTGCCAGCAGCCTTATATCCTCTGCGAAGACTGAAGCTTTCTTT. Based on the CDR3 plus reference TRBV14 and TRBJ1-1, the full variable domain is EAGVTQFPSHSVIEKGQTVTLRCDPISGHDNLYWYRRVMGKEIKFLLHFVKESKQDESGMPNNRFLAERTGGTYSTLKVQPAELEDSGVYFCASSLISSAKTEAFFGQGTRLTVV.

The CDR3 DNA follows: TGTGCCTGGAGTACACGGACAGCACCGAACACCGGGGAGCTGTTTTTT. Protein product: CAWSTRTAPNTGELFF. The chain joins TRBV30 to TRBJ2-2; possibly TRBD1 for D (6 bases). V was cut by 2 bases and J by 0 bases, with 13 bases left in between. Germline assignment: CDR1 GTSNPN and CDR2 SVGIG (reference sequence). There are 16 residues in the CDR3.

The V call is TRBV7-2, the J call TRBJ1-2; perhaps TRBD1 as D (6 bases). Germline V CDR1 and CDR2: SGHTA, FQGNSA. The CDR3 consists of 14 residues. V lost 4 bases and J 8 bases, leaving 17 bases between the germline ends. CDR3 sequence: CASSWLQGREGYTF. The CDR3 DNA follows: TGTGCCAGCAGCTGGCTACAGGGACGGGAGGGCTACACCTTC. The full variable domain, its missing parts supplied by reference TRBV7-2 and TRBJ1-2, is GAGVSQSPSNKVTEKGKDVELRCDPISGHTALYWYRQSLGQGLEFLIYFQGNSAPDKSGLPSDRFSAERTGGSVSTLTIQRTQQEDSAVYLCASSWLQGREGYTFGSGTRLTVV.

This chain joins TRBV14 and TRBJ1-3, with D hard to call. The CDR3 contains 19 residues. V lost 0 bases and J 0 bases, leaving 18 bases between the germline ends. Germline V gene lookup returns CDR1 SGHDN and CDR2 FVKESK. CDR3 DNA sequence: TGTGCCAGCAGCCAAGAGGGAGGTTTGATGTTTTACTCTGGAAACACCATATATTTT. Encoded protein: CASSQEGGLMFYSGNTIYF.

V gene TRBV6-1 combines with J gene TRBJ2-2; D is unclear. V gave up 2 bases and J gave up 4 bases, with 8 bases separating them. Looked up from germline, CDR1 is MNHNS and CDR2 is SASEGT. There are 14 residues in the CDR3. The CDR3 loop reads CASSEISGTGELFF. The CDR3 DNA reads TGTGCCAGCAGTGAAATCTCGGGCACCGGGGAGCTGTTTTTT.

The J gene is TRBJ2-5, the V gene TRBV2, with 7 bases fitting TRBD2. J was trimmed by 4 bases and V by 7 bases; bases with no gene match: 9. The CDR3 is made up of 14 amino acids. Looked up from germline, CDR1 is SNHLY and CDR2 is FYNNEI. In DNA form, the CDR3 reads TGTGCCAGCAAATCTCCTGGCGGGGGAGAGACCCAGTACTTC. This codes for CASKSPGGGETQYF.

The chain uses TRBV14 and TRBJ1-3; D is unclear. CDR3 length: 18 amino acids. V lost 3 bases, J lost 0 bases, and 18 bases lay in between. Germline loops: CDR1 SGHDN, CDR2 FVKESK. The CDR3 spells CASSHSPQTIGSGNTIYF. The CDR3 DNA reads as TGTGCCAGCAGCCACTCCCCGCAGACTATAGGCTCTGGAAACACCATATATTTT.

The chain is built from TRBV2 and TRBJ1-1; TRBD1 matches 8 bases. Losses at the gene ends were 7 bases for V and 5 bases for J; bases not matched to a gene: 9. CDR1 and CDR2 (germline): SNHLY, FYNNEI. CDR3 size: 14 residues. The CDR3: CASTLGQGRTEAFF. CDR3 coding DNA: TGTGCCAGCACCCTAGGACAGGGAAGGACTGAAGCTTTCTTT.

The chain has TRBV6-5 and TRBJ2-3; the D gene is possibly TRBD2 (5 bases). Germline CDR1 and CDR2: MNHEY and SVGAGI. V lost 5 bases to trimming and J lost 4 bases, with 10 bases between them. The length of the CDR3 is 13 residues. The CDR3 reads CASSLGLADTQYF. In nucleotides, the CDR3 is TGTGCCAGCAGTCTAGGACTCGCAGATACGCAGTATTTT.

CDR3 bases: TGTGCCAGCACCCGTCCAGGGTCGGGTCTTCTGAGCTACACCTTC. As protein: CASTRPGSGLLSYTF. This chain connects TRBV5-6 to TRBJ1-2; D perhaps matches TRBD1 (5 bases). Germline-derived CDR1 and CDR2 are SGHDT and YYEEEE. Trimming removed 6 bases at V and 9 bases at J, with 24 bases between. The CDR3 runs to 15 residues. The full variable domain, in which reference TRBV5-6 and TRBJ1-2 provide the parts outside the CDR3, is DAGVTQSPTHLIKTRGQQVTLRCSPKSGHDTVSWYQQALGQGPQFIFQYYEEEERQRGNFPDRFSGHQFPNYSSELNVNALLLGDSALYLCASTRPGSGLLSYTFGSGTRLTVV.

The chain combines TRBV5-6 with TRBJ2-7; D could derive from TRBD1 or TRBD2 (5 bases each). Between the trimmed V and J ends, which lost 3 bases and 1 base, there was a span of 11 bases. The CDR3 totals 14 residues. Per germline, CDR1 SGHDT and CDR2 YYEEEE. In DNA form, the CDR3 reads TGTGCCAGCAGCTCCGGGACCGATTCCTACGAGCAGTACTTC. Amino acids: CASSSGTDSYEQYF.

This chain links TRBV27 with TRBJ2-3, with a tentative D call TRBD2 (5 bases). The germline V and J ends were trimmed by 8 bases and 6 bases, with 18 bases remaining between them. CDR1 is MNHEY, CDR2 SMNVEV, per germline (reference sequence). The CDR3 is 14 residues long. CDR3 nucleotide sequence: TGTGCCAGCTCCCAGAGGGCGTATGGCGATACGCAGTATTTT. Protein: CASSQRAYGDTQYF.

The V call is TRBV9, the J call TRBJ2-7; the D gene is possibly TRBD2 (5 bases). CDR1 and CDR2 (germline): SGDLS, YYNGEE. Trimming left V 1 base short and J 4 bases short, with 12 bases between. The CDR3 covers 14 residues. CDR3 coding DNA: TGTGCCAGCAGCGTATCCAGCGGTTCATACGAGCAGTACTTC. Translation gives CASSVSSGSYEQYF.

The chain is built from TRBV5-1 and TRBJ1-2, with TRBD1 identical over 7 bases. The CDR3 extends over 17 amino acids. The junction had 20 bases not matched to a gene; V was cut back by 2 bases and J by 10 bases. Germline lookup yields CDR1 SGHRS and CDR2 YFSETQ. The CDR3 DNA is TGCGCCAGCAGCTTTTTATCTCAGGCACAGGGGCATTTTGTCTACACCTTC. It is translated as CASSFLSQAQGHFVYTF.

The CDR3 DNA sequence: TGTGCCAGCAGCTTGTCCGTTGGAGTTGGTACTAATGAAAAACTGTTTTTT. As protein: CASSLSVGVGTNEKLFF. The rearrangement uses TRBV5-8 and TRBJ1-4, with D uncertain. Germline-derived CDR1 and CDR2 are SGHTS and YDEGEE. The CDR3 runs to 17 residues. V was trimmed by 1 base and J by 2 bases, leaving 15 bases between them.